This T cell receptor (beta chain) was identified during a study of long-term antiretroviral therapy in people with HIV. The run of the v3.0 immunoSEQ assay was at survey level. Clones were sequenced by immunoSEQ multiplex PCR, and TCRdb holds only the in-frame ones, with some missing. The sample records under 45,000 clones, roughly 87% being singletons. The sequence was obtained from a man between 18 and 29 years old with HIV. The sequencing used unsorted PBMCs, collected 1 year after starting antiretroviral therapy.

The CDR3 region is CASSLGGDSNQPQHF. For the CDR3, the DNA is TGTGCCAGCAGCTTGGGGGGGGATAGCAATCAGCCCCAGCATTTT. This chain connects TRBV7-2 to TRBJ1-5, with D maybe TRBD1 (5 bases). Germline CDR1 is SGHTA and CDR2 is FQGNSA. Trimming cost V 3 bases and J 0 bases, with 9 bases left between them. This CDR3 is 15 amino acids long.